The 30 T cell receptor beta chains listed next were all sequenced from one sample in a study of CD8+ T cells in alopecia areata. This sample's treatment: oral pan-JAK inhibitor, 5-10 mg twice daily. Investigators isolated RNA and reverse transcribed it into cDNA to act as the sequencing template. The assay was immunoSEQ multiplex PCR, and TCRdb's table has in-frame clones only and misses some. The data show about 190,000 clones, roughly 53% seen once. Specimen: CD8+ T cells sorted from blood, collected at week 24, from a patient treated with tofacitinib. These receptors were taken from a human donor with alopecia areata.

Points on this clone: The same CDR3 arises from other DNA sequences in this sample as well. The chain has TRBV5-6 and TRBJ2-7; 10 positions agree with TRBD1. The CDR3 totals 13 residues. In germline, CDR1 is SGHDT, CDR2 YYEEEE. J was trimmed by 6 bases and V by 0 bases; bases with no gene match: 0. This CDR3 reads CASSLGTGGEQYF. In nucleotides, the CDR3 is TGTGCCAGCAGCTTGGGGACAGGGGGCGAGCAGTACTTC.

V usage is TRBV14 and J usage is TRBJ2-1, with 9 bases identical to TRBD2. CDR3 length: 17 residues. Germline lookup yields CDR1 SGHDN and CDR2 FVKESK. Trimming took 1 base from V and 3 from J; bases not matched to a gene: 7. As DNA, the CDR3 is TGTGCCAGCAGCCAAGCCTCGAGTAGCGGGAGCTACAATGAGCAGTTCTTC. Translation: CASSQASSSGSYNEQFF.

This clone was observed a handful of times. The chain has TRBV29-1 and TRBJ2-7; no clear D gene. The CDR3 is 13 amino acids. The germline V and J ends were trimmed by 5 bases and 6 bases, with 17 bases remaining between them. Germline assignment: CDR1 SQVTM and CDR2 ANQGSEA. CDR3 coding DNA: TGCAGCGTTCGGAAAAGGGAACATCTCGAGCAGTACTTC. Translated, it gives CSVRKREHLEQYF.

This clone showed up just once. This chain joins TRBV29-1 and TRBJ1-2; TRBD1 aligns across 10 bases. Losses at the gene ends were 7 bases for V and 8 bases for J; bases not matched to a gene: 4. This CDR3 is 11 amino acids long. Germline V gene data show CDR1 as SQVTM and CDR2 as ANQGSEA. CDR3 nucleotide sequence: TGCAGCGGCGGGACAGGGGTCGGCTACACCTTC. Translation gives CSGGTGVGYTF. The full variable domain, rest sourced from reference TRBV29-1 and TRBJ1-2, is SAVISQKPSRDICQRGTSLTIQCQVDSQVTMMFWYRQQPGQSLTLIATANQGSEATYESGFVIDKFPISRPNLTFSTLTVSNMSPEDSSIYLCSGGTGVGYTFGSGTRLTVV.

The CDR3 protein is CAWRTTGVTQYF. In DNA form, the CDR3 reads TGTGCCTGGAGGACTACTGGCGTTACGCAGTATTTT. V usage is TRBV30 and J usage is TRBJ2-3; TRBD2 is a possible D gene (5 bases). Per germline, CDR1 GTSNPN and CDR2 SVGIG (reference sequence). The CDR3 has 12 residues. V shed 3 bases and J shed 8 bases, with 12 bases lying between them.

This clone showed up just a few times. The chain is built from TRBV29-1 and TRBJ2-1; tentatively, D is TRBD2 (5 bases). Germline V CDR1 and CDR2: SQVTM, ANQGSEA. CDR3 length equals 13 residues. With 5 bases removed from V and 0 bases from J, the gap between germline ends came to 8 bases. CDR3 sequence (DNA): TGCAGCGTTTACGGGATCTCCTACAATGAGCAGTTCTTC. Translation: CSVYGISYNEQFF.

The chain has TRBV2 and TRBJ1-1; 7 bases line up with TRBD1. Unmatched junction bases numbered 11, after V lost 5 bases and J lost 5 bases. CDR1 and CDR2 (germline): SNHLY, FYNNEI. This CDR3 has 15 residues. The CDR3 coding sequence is TGTGCCAGCAGTCCGACAGGGAGTCGGCAAACTGAAGCTTTCTTT. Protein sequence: CASSPTGSRQTEAFF.

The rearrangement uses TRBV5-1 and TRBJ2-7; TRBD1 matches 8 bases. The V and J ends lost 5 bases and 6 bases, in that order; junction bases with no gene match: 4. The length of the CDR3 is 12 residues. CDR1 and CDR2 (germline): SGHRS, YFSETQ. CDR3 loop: CASRRTGIEQYF. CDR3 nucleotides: TGCGCCAGCAGGCGGACAGGGATCGAGCAGTACTTC.

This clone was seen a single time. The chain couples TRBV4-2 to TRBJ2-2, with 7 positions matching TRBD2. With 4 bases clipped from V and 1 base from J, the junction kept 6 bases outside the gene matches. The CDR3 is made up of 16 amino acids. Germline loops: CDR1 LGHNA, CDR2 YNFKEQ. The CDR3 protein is CASSLLAYVNTGELFF. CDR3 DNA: TGTGCCAGCAGCCTACTAGCGTATGTGAACACCGGGGAGCTGTTTTTT.

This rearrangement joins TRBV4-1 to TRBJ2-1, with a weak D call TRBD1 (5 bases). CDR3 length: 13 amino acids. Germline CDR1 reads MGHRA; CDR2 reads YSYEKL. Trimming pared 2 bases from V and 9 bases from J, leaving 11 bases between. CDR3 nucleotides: TGCGCCAGCAGCCAACGTGCAGGGCTTGAGCAGTTCTTC. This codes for CASSQRAGLEQFF.

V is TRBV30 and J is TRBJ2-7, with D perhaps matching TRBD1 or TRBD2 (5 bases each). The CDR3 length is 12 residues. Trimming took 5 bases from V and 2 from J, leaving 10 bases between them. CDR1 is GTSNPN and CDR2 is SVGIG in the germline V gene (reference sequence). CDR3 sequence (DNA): TGTGCCTGGGGGGACGCCACCTACGAGCAGTACTTC. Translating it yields CAWGDATYEQYF.

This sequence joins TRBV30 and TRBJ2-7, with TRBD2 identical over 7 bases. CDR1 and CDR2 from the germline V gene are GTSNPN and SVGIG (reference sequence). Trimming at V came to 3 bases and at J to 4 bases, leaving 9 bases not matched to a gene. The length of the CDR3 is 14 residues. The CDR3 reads CAWRRMAGVYEQYF. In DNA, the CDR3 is TGTGCCTGGAGAAGAATGGCGGGAGTATACGAGCAGTACTTC.

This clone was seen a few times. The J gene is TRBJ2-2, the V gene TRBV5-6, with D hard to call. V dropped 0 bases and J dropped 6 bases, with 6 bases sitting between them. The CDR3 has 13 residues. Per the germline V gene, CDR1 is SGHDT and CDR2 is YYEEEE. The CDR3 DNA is TGTGCCAGCAGCTTGGTTACGGCCGGGGAGCTGTTTTTT. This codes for CASSLVTAGELFF.

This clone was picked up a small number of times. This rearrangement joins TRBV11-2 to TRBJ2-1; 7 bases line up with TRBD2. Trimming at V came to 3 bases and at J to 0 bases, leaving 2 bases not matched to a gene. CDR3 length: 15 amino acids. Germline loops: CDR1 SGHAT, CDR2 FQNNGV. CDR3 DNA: TGTGCCAGCAGCTTGAGCGGGGCCTCCTACAATGAGCAGTTCTTC. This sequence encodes CASSLSGASYNEQFF.

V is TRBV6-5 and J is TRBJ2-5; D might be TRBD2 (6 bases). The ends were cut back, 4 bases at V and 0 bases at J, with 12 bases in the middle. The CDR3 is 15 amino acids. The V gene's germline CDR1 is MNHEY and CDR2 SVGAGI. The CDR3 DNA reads TGTGCCAGCAGTTCCGGCCGGGGGTACCAAGAGACCCAGTACTTC. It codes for CASSSGRGYQETQYF.

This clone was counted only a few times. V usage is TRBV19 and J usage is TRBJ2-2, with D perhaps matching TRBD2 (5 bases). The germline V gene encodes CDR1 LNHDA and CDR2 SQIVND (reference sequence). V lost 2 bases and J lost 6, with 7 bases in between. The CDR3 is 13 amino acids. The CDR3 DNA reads TGTGCCAGTAGTATACAGGAGGCCGGGGAGCTGTTTTTT. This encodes CASSIQEAGELFF. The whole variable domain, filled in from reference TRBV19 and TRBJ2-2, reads DGGITQSPKYLFRKEGQNVTLSCEQNLNHDAMYWYRQDPGQGLRLIYYSQIVNDFQKGDIAEGYSVSREKKESFPLTVTSAQKNPTAFYLCASSIQEAGELFFGEGSRLTVL.

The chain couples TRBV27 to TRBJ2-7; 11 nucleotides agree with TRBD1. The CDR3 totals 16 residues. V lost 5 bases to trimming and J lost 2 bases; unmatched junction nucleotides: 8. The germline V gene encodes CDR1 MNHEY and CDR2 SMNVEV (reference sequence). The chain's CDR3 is CASSPGWTGGTYEQYF. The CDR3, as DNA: TGTGCCAGCAGTCCAGGATGGACAGGGGGCACCTACGAGCAGTACTTC.

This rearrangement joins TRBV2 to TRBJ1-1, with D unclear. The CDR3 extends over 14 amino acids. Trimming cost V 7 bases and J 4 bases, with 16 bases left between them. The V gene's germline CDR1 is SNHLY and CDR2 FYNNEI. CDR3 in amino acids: CASIHGRISTEAFF. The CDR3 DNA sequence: TGTGCCAGCATCCACGGGCGGATTAGCACTGAAGCTTTCTTT.

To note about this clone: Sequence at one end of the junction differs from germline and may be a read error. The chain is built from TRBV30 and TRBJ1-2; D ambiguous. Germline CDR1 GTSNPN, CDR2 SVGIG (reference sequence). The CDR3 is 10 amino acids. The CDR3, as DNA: TGTGCCTGGAGTGATCCAAATGTGCAATTC. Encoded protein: CAWSDPNVQF.

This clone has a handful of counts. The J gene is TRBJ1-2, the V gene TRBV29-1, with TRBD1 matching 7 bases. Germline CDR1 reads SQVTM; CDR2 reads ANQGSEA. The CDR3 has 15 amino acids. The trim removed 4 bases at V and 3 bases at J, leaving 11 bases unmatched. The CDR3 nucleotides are TGCAGCGTTGTCCACGAGACAGGGCTTGACTATGGCTACACCTTC. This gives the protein CSVVHETGLDYGYTF.

The CDR3 nucleotides read TGTGCCAGCAGCCCACGTGGACTAGCGGGGGGCCTGAGCTCCTACAATGAGCAGTTCTTC. Translation: CASSPRGLAGGLSSYNEQFF. The chain couples TRBV13 to TRBJ2-1, with 14 bases matching TRBD2. This CDR3 contains 20 residues. V dropped 5 bases and J dropped 0; count of bases not matched to a gene: 12. Per the germline V gene, CDR1 is PRHDT and CDR2 is FYEKMQ (reference sequence).

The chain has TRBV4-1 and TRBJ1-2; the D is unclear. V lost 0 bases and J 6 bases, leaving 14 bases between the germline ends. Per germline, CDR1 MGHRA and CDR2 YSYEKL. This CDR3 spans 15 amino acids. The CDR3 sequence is CASSQDIISDDGYTF. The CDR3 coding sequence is TGCGCCAGCAGCCAAGATATTATCTCTGACGATGGCTACACCTTC.

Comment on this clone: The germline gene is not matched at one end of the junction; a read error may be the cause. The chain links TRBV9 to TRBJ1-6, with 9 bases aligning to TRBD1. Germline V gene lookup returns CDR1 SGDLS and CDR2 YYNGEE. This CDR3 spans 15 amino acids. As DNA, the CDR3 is TGTGCCGGCAGCGACCGGGACAGGGCCAATTCACCCCTCCACTTT. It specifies CAGSDRDRANSPLHF.

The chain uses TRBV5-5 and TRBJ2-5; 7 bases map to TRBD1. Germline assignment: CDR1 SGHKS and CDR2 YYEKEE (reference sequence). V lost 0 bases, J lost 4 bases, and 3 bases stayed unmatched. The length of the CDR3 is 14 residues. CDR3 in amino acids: CASSLDRGRETQYF. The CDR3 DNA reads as TGTGCCAGCAGCTTGGACAGGGGAAGAGAGACCCAGTACTTC.

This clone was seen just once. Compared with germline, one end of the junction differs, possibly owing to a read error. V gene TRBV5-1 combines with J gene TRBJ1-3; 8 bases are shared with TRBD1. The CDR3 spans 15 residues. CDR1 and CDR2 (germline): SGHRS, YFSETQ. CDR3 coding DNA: TGTGCCAGCAGCTGGGGACAGGCGTATGGAAACACCATATATTTT. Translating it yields CASSWGQAYGNTIYF. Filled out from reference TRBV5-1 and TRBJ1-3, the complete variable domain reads KAGVTQTPRYLIKTRGQQVTLSCSPISGHRSVSWYQQTPGQGLQFLFEYFSETQRNKGNFPGRFSGRQFSNSRSEMNVSTLELGDSALYLCASSWGQAYGNTIYFGEGSWLTVV.

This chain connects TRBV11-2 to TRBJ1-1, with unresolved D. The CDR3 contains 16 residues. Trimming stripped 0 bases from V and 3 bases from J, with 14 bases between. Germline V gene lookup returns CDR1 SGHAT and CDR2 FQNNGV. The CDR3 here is CASSLDLEGSDTEAFF. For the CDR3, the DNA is TGTGCCAGCAGCTTAGATCTTGAGGGCTCGGACACTGAAGCTTTCTTT. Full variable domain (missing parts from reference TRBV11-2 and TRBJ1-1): EAGVAQSPRYKIIEKRQSVAFWCNPISGHATLYWYQQILGQGPKLLIQFQNNGVVDDSQLPKDRFSAERLKGVDSTLKIQPAKLEDSAVYLCASSLDLEGSDTEAFFGQGTRLTVV.

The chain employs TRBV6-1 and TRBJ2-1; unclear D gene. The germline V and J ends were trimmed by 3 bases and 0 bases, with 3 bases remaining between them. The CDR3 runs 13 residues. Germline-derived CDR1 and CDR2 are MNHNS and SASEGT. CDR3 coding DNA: TGTGCCAGCAGTGACAGCTCCTACAATGAGCAGTTCTTC. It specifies CASSDSSYNEQFF.

The CDR3 DNA is TGTGCCAGCAGCGTAGTGGAGGCCGGGGAGCTGTTTTTT. As protein: CASSVVEAGELFF. The rearrangement joins TRBV9 to TRBJ2-2; D perhaps matches TRBD2 (5 bases). The CDR3 length is 13 residues. Per germline, CDR1 SGDLS and CDR2 YYNGEE. The V end lost 0 bases, the J end lost 6 bases, and 6 bases lay between the germline ends. The complete variable domain, with remaining parts taken from reference TRBV9 and TRBJ2-2, reads DSGVTQTPKHLITATGQRVTLRCSPRSGDLSVYWYQQSLDQGLQFLIQYYNGEERAKGNILERFSAQQFPDLHSELNLSSLELGDSALYFCASSVVEAGELFFGEGSRLTVL.

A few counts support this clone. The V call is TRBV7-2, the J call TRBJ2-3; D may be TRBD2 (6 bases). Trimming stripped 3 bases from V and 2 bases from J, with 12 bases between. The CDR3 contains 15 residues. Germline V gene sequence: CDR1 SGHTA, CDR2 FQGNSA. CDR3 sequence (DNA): TGTGCCAGCAGCTTGACTAGAGTCCCCACAGATACGCAGTATTTT. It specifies CASSLTRVPTDTQYF. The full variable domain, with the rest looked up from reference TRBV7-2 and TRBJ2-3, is GAGVSQSPSNKVTEKGKDVELRCDPISGHTALYWYRQSLGQGLEFLIYFQGNSAPDKSGLPSDRFSAERTGGSVSTLTIQRTQQEDSAVYLCASSLTRVPTDTQYFGPGTRLTVL.

CDR3 DNA: TGTGCCAGCAGCCTCACAGGGAAGCAAGAGACCCAGTACTTC. This sequence encodes CASSLTGKQETQYF. The rearrangement joins TRBV7-8 to TRBJ2-5, with a weak D call TRBD1 (6 bases). This CDR3 contains 14 residues. Germline V gene lookup returns CDR1 SGHVS and CDR2 FQNEAQ. V lost 5 bases and J lost 2, with 12 bases in between.